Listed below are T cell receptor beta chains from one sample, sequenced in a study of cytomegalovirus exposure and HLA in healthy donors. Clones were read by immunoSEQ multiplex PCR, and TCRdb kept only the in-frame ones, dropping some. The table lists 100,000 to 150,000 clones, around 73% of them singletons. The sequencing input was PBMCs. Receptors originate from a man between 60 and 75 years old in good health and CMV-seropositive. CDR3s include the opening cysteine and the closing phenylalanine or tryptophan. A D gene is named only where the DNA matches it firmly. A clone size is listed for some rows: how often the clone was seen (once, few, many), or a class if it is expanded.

CDR3aa: CASRRGLAGEGTQYF; CDR3nt: TGTGCCAGCAGAAGGGGGCTAGCGGGGGAAGGCACTCAGTACTTC; d_gene: TRBD2; j_gene: TRBJ2-4; v_gene: TRBV7-2; abundance: NA
CDR3aa: CASSESRDSYNSPLHF; CDR3nt: TGTGCCAGCAGTGAATCTCGGGACAGCTATAATTCACCCCTCCACTTT; d_gene: TRBD1; j_gene: TRBJ1-6; v_gene: TRBV25-1; abundance: NA
CDR3aa: CASSLIGGGPETQYF; CDR3nt: TGTGCCAGCAGCTTAATTGGAGGGGGCCCAGAGACCCAGTACTTC; d_gene: NA; j_gene: TRBJ2-5; v_gene: TRBV5-4; abundance: NA
CDR3aa: CASSQDPSPGETQYF; CDR3nt: TGTGCCAGCAGCCAAGACCCTAGCCCGGGGGAGACCCAGTACTTC; d_gene: NA; j_gene: TRBJ2-5; v_gene: TRBV4-2; abundance: few
CDR3aa: CASTLLTGFQPQHF; CDR3nt: TGTGCCAGCACCCTATTGACAGGGTTTCAGCCCCAGCATTTT; d_gene: TRBD1; j_gene: TRBJ1-5; v_gene: TRBV28; abundance: NA
CDR3aa: CAISESVGHLYTF; CDR3nt: TGTGCCATCAGTGAGTCTGTGGGCCACCTCTACACCTTC; d_gene: NA; j_gene: TRBJ1-2; v_gene: TRBV10-3; abundance: NA
CDR3aa: CASSRDRGGTDTQYF; CDR3nt: TGTGCCAGCAGCCGAGACAGGGGGGGCACAGATACGCAGTATTTT; d_gene: TRBD1; j_gene: TRBJ2-3; v_gene: TRBV4-2; abundance: NA
CDR3aa: CASSVHGGTSQFF; CDR3nt: TGCGCCAGCAGTGTCCATGGGGGGACGTCGCAGTTCTTC; d_gene: NA; j_gene: TRBJ2-1; v_gene: TRBV10-1; abundance: NA
CDR3aa: CASSRDSYEQYF; CDR3nt: TGTGCCAGCAGCCGAGACTCTTACGAGCAGTACTTC; d_gene: NA; j_gene: TRBJ2-7; v_gene: TRBV6-5; abundance: NA
CDR3aa: CASSLPGISSTDTQYF; CDR3nt: TGCGCCAGCAGCTTGCCTGGCATCTCTAGCACAGATACGCAGTATTTT; d_gene: NA; j_gene: TRBJ2-3; v_gene: TRBV5-1; abundance: NA
CDR3aa: CASSLRVIGGRLSNEQFF; CDR3nt: TGTGCCAGCAGCTTAAGGGTGATTGGGGGCCGTCTTTCCAATGAGCAGTTCTTC; d_gene: NA; j_gene: TRBJ2-1; v_gene: TRBV11-2; abundance: NA
CDR3aa: CASRVPLGQDNEKLFF; CDR3nt: TGTGCCAGCAGAGTGCCCTTAGGCCAGGATAATGAAAAACTGTTTTTT; d_gene: NA; j_gene: TRBJ1-4; v_gene: TRBV28; abundance: once
CDR3aa: CASSPGDRGVEKLFF; CDR3nt: TGCGCCAGCAGCCCAGGGGACAGGGGAGTGGAAAAACTGTTTTTT; d_gene: TRBD1; j_gene: TRBJ1-4; v_gene: TRBV5-1; abundance: NA
CDR3aa: CASSLTGQNTEAFF; CDR3nt: TGTGCCAGCAGCTTAACAGGACAGAACACTGAAGCTTTCTTT; d_gene: NA; j_gene: TRBJ1-1; v_gene: TRBV13; abundance: NA
CDR3aa: CATSRPTTYEQYF; CDR3nt: TGTGCCACCAGCAGACCGACTACCTACGAGCAGTACTTC; d_gene: NA; j_gene: TRBJ2-7; v_gene: TRBV15; abundance: NA
CDR3aa: CATGTSGDEQFF; CDR3nt: TGTGCCACCGGGACTAGCGGGGACGAGCAGTTCTTC; d_gene: TRBD2; j_gene: TRBJ2-1; v_gene: TRBV10-3; abundance: NA
CDR3aa: CASSSVGVRYGYTF; CDR3nt: TGCGCCAGCAGCTCGGTAGGGGTACGCTATGGCTACACCTTC; d_gene: NA; j_gene: TRBJ1-2; v_gene: TRBV5-1; abundance: NA
CDR3aa: CASSHGTGETQYF; CDR3nt: TGTGCCAGCAGCCACGGGACAGGGGAGACCCAGTACTTC; d_gene: TRBD1; j_gene: TRBJ2-5; v_gene: TRBV11-1; abundance: NA
CDR3aa: CASSGGTLMNTEAFF; CDR3nt: TGTGCCAGCAGCGGTGGGACACTCATGAACACTGAAGCTTTCTTT; d_gene: NA; j_gene: TRBJ1-1; v_gene: TRBV9; abundance: NA
CDR3aa: CASFGAGTRLEAFF; CDR3nt: TGTGCCAGCTTCGGGGCAGGGACTCGTCTTGAAGCTTTCTTT; d_gene: NA; j_gene: TRBJ1-1; v_gene: TRBV28; abundance: NA
CDR3aa: CATSSGSGGSRANEQFF; CDR3nt: TGTGCCACCAGCAGTGGCAGCGGGGGGTCTCGCGCGAATGAGCAGTTCTTC; d_gene: TRBD2; j_gene: TRBJ2-1; v_gene: TRBV15; abundance: NA
CDR3aa: CASSSRTGLLGSNQPQHF; CDR3nt: TGTGCCAGCAGCTCCCGGACAGGGCTTCTGGGTAGCAATCAGCCCCAGCATTTT; d_gene: NA; j_gene: TRBJ1-5; v_gene: TRBV21-1; abundance: NA
CDR3aa: CASSGNLGTDTQYF; CDR3nt: TGTGCCAGCAGCGGCAACTTGGGCACAGATACGCAGTATTTT; d_gene: NA; j_gene: TRBJ2-3; v_gene: TRBV9; abundance: NA
CDR3aa: CASSARQGGYTF; CDR3nt: TGTGCCAGCAGTGCCCGACAGGGAGGCTACACCTTC; d_gene: TRBD1; j_gene: TRBJ1-2; v_gene: TRBV6-1; abundance: NA
CDR3aa: CASSEYIGQGNQPQHF; CDR3nt: TGTGCCAGCAGTGAATATATCGGGCAGGGAAATCAGCCCCAGCATTTT; d_gene: NA; j_gene: TRBJ1-5; v_gene: TRBV6-1; abundance: NA
CDR3aa: CASSQSGSLEQGNTEAFF; CDR3nt: TGCGCCAGCAGTCAATCGGGAAGTCTAGAACAGGGGAACACTGAAGCTTTCTTT; d_gene: NA; j_gene: TRBJ1-1; v_gene: TRBV23-1; abundance: NA
CDR3aa: CASSYSQVNTEAFF; CDR3nt: TGTGCCAGCAGTTACTCGCAGGTGAACACTGAAGCTTTCTTT; d_gene: NA; j_gene: TRBJ1-1; v_gene: TRBV6-6; abundance: NA
CDR3aa: CASSPGTSTDTQYF; CDR3nt: TGCGCCAGCAGCCCTGGTACATCGACAGATACGCAGTATTTT; d_gene: NA; j_gene: TRBJ2-3; v_gene: TRBV4-1; abundance: NA
CDR3aa: CAWTLAGRTYNSPLHF; CDR3nt: TGTGCCTGGACGCTGGCAGGGAGGACCTATAATTCACCCCTCCACTTT; d_gene: NA; j_gene: TRBJ1-6; v_gene: TRBV30; abundance: NA
CDR3aa: CASSLATTEDGYTF; CDR3nt: TGCGCCAGCAGCTTGGCCACGACAGAGGATGGCTACACCTTC; d_gene: NA; j_gene: TRBJ1-2; v_gene: TRBV5-1; abundance: NA
CDR3aa: CSVEKGAGYGYTF; CDR3nt: TGCAGCGTGGAGAAGGGGGCGGGCTATGGCTACACCTTC; d_gene: TRBD1; j_gene: TRBJ1-2; v_gene: TRBV29-1; abundance: NA
CDR3aa: CASSRDMNTEAFF; CDR3nt: TGCGCCAGCAGCCGGGACATGAACACTGAAGCTTTCTTT; d_gene: NA; j_gene: TRBJ1-1; v_gene: TRBV5-1; abundance: few
CDR3aa: CASSQVAGVRVYGYTF; CDR3nt: TGCGCCAGCAGCCAAGTGGCGGGGGTACGGGTCTATGGCTACACCTTC; d_gene: NA; j_gene: TRBJ1-2; v_gene: TRBV4-1; abundance: NA
CDR3aa: CASSPTGLPRSPLHF; CDR3nt: TGTGCCAGCAGCCCAACAGGGTTACCGAGGTCACCCCTCCACTTT; d_gene: NA; j_gene: TRBJ1-6; v_gene: TRBV9; abundance: once
CDR3aa: CASRPTGGSYYEQYF; CDR3nt: TGTGCCAGCAGACCTACAGGGGGCTCCTACTACGAGCAGTACTTC; d_gene: TRBD1; j_gene: TRBJ2-7; v_gene: TRBV28; abundance: once
CDR3aa: CASSLVQREYNEQFF; CDR3nt: TGCGCCAGCAGCTTGGTGCAGCGGGAGTACAATGAGCAGTTCTTC; d_gene: TRBD2; j_gene: TRBJ2-1; v_gene: TRBV5-1; abundance: NA
CDR3aa: CASSPLTGGVDIQYF; CDR3nt: TGTGCCAGCAGCCCCCTTACGGGGGGTGTCGACATTCAGTACTTC; d_gene: TRBD2; j_gene: TRBJ2-4; v_gene: TRBV14; abundance: NA
CDR3aa: CASSPTGGSQPQHF; CDR3nt: TGTGCCAGCAGCCCGACAGGGGGCAGTCAGCCCCAGCATTTT; d_gene: TRBD1; j_gene: TRBJ1-5; v_gene: TRBV6-5; abundance: NA
CDR3aa: CASSKRGTGELFF; CDR3nt: TGTGCCAGTAGTAAAAGAGGGACCGGGGAGCTGTTTTTT; d_gene: NA; j_gene: TRBJ2-2; v_gene: TRBV19; abundance: NA
CDR3aa: CAWTLGGELFF; CDR3nt: TGTGCCTGGACCCTCGGTGGGGAGCTGTTTTTT; d_gene: NA; j_gene: TRBJ2-2; v_gene: TRBV30; abundance: few
CDR3aa: CASSPPGTGTDTQYF; CDR3nt: TGTGCCAGCAGCCCACCCGGGACTGGCACAGATACGCAGTATTTT; d_gene: NA; j_gene: TRBJ2-3; v_gene: TRBV9; abundance: few
CDR3aa: CASSGTAGGTEAFF; CDR3nt: TGTGCCAGCAGCGGGACCGCGGGGGGCACTGAAGCTTTCTTT; d_gene: NA; j_gene: TRBJ1-1; v_gene: TRBV9; abundance: NA
CDR3aa: CAGGRGQETQYF; CDR3nt: TGTGCCGGGGGCAGGGGGCAGGAGACCCAGTACTTC; d_gene: TRBD1; j_gene: TRBJ2-5; v_gene: TRBV30; abundance: NA
CDR3aa: CASSLWWQNYGYTF; CDR3nt: TGTGCCAGCAGCTTGTGGTGGCAGAACTATGGCTACACCTTC; d_gene: NA; j_gene: TRBJ1-2; v_gene: TRBV5-6; abundance: few
CDR3aa: CASSFQGVIVNTEAFF; CDR3nt: TGTGCCAGCAGTTTCCAGGGGGTTATCGTGAACACTGAAGCTTTCTTT; d_gene: TRBD1; j_gene: TRBJ1-1; v_gene: TRBV28; abundance: NA
CDR3aa: CASSVTGDATNEKLFF; CDR3nt: TGCGCCAGCAGCGTAACAGGAGATGCAACTAATGAAAAACTGTTTTTT; d_gene: NA; j_gene: TRBJ1-4; v_gene: TRBV5-1; abundance: once